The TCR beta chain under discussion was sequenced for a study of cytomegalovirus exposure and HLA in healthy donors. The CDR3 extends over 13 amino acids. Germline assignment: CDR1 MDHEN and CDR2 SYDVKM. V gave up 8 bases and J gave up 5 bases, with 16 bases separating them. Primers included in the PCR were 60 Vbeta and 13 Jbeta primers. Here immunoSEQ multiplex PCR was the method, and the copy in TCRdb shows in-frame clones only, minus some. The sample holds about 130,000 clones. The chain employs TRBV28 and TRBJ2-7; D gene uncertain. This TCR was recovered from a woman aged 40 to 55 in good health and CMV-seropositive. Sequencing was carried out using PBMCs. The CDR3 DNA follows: TGTGCCAGCGGTCTCGGAGTCTCAAACGAGCAGTACTTC. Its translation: CASGLGVSNEQYF.